Included here is one TCR beta chain sequence, with context. Its specific antigen is unknown. No base-level quality is on record; no much larger clone is a single base apart. Other nucleotide sequences from this sample produce the same CDR3. V is cut back by 0 bases and J by 4 bases, with 0 bases in the junction unmatched. CDR1 and CDR2 are read off the germline V gene as SGDLS and YYNGEE. Taken from cysteine to phenylalanine, the CDR3 has 13 residues. The sequence is cut down to CDR3 DNA, 39 bases in frame from base 1. Donors were healthy HIV-negative adults with no recently reported acute infections or vaccinations. All donors were Caucasian adults living in Nashville, Tennessee, USA. CD4+ T cells were enriched through magnetic negative selection, after which naive cells were positively selected on CD45RA and the remaining negative fraction served as the memory subset. After blood collection by leukapheresis, PBMCs were isolated using Ficoll-Histopaque density gradient centrifugation and then cryopreserved in the vapor phase of liquid nitrogen. Analytical flow cytometry was used to check the purity and quantity of every magnetically sorted T cell population. Each sorted fraction had its genomic DNA isolated and then quantified by UV absorbance on a Nanodrop 2000c.

Using the deep immunoSEQ assay, TCR CDR3 regions were amplified from genomic DNA by multiplex PCR. Genomic DNA extracted from each cell subset was distributed evenly over all wells of several immunoSEQ 96-well plates, and each plate served as one replicate. Each replicate PCR for sorted subsets received around 200 ng genomic DNA, equal to around 32,000 T cell genomes. The purified libraries were quantified using a Qubit 3.0 fluorometer, sized with a Bioanalyzer 2100, and then quantified again using the KAPA Library Quantification kit. Every immunoSEQ 96-well plate was sequenced on a separate single-read 150-cycle Illumina NextSeq 550 flow cell. As for how the authors treated the data: Because the immunoSEQ output held only junctional sequences and lacked quality scores, the filtering could not match the filtering applied to full-length reads. To assign V/J genes and CDR3, sequences were annotated using PyIR, a Python wrapper for IgBLAST v1.9, with IMGT germline references. Reads were removed for weak V/J assignments (E-value above 1e-6), missing CDR3, stop codons, out-of-frame junctions, or ambiguous translated residues. V3J clonotypes were defined as sequences sharing an identical inferred V gene, J gene, and CDR3 amino acid sequence. Percentage overlap between repertoires was calculated by dividing the number of shared unique clonotypes by the size of the smaller repertoire. Three approaches were used to assess repertoire richness: RTK rarefaction, the Chao1 estimator, and Recon v2.1 estimates of unobserved clonotypes. OLGA was used to compute generation probabilities for all TCRbeta clonotypes that the gDNA method yielded from four donors. The clones in this table, taken by TCRdb from immuneACCESS, are in-frame only. Not every clone is retained; where verified, under half of the shortfall comes from an unresolved V gene, and the cause of the rest is unknown. V, J and clone size were drawn from that table, and D and trimming were deduced from the DNA. In this sample the table shows 2 million to 2.5 million clones, just over 90% of which occur a single time. In total, the top ten clones hold about 0.39% of the sample.

The data were obtained in a study of shared clonotypes between healthy human individuals (TCRdb year 2020). General notes on the study: Three men and two women, aged 18 to 49 years, made up the cohort. Per donor, three plates each were used for CD4 naive and CD4 memory, two for CD8 naive, and one for CD8 memory. Blood TCR repertoires of roughly five healthy adults were deeply sequenced to estimate repertoire size and the extent of clonotype sharing between individuals. To increase sequencing depth and limit assay-specific biases, TCR repertoire library preparation and sequencing were carried out by different laboratories using diverse techniques. Between about 0.94 and 8.9 billion PBMCs per donor were obtained by leukapheresis.

The investigation overall reported the following: Naive subsets generally had larger estimated clonotype richness than memory subsets. Sharing across a handful of donors was observed for around 5% of naive CD4, 3.5% of naive CD8, over 2% of memory CD4, and less than 0.45% of memory CD8 clonotypes. Based on pairwise subsampling, the degree of clonotype sharing among donors was expected to be affected by sequencing depth. Higher generation probabilities were observed for clonotypes shared by all four sorted-subset donors than for non-shared clonotypes. Rarefaction of sorted-subset datasets indicated incomplete sequencing despite the large sequencing depth. The genetic and exposure-history diversity represented was limited by the small number of donors. Sampling was restricted to blood, and TCR repertoires in tissues likely differ from the TCR repertoires found in blood.

Recombination joined TRBV9 with TRBJ2-5; TRBD1 matches 7 bases in the middle. Material for sequencing was naive CD4+ T cells from PBMCs. The intended sense of this specimen's cell subset or site label: CD45RA+ positively selected. The receptor was derived from a man between 18 and 29 years old in good health. Some clones in this sample may be carry-over from other donors' samples. The DNA reads as follows: TGTGCCAGCAGCGTAGACAGGGGAGAGACCCAGTACTTC. Translated, this gives CASSVDRGETQYF.